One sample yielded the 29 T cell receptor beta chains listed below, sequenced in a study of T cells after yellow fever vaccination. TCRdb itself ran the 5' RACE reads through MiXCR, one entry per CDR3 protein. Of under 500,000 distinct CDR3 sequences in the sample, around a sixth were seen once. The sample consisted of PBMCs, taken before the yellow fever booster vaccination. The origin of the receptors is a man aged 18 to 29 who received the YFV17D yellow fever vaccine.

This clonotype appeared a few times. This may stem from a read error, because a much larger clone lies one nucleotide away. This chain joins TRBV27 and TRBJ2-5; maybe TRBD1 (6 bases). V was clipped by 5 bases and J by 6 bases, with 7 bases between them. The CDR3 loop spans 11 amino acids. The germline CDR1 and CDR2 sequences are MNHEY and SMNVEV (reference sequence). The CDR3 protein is CASSQGKTQYF. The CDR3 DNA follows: TGTGCCAGCAGTCAGGGGAAGACCCAGTACTTC.

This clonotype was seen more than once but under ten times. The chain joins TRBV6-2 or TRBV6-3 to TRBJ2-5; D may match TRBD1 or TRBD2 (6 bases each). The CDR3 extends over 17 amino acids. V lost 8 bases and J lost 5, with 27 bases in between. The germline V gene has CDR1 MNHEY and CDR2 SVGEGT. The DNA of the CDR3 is TGTGCCAGCCCCCAGAGGGGGGCCCGACGAGAGATGGAGACCCAGTACTTC. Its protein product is CASPQRGARREMETQYF.

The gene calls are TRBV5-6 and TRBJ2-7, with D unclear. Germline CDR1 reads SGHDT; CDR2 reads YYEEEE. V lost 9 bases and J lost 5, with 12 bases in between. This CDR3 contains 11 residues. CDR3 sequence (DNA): TGTGCCACCGGACGGAGTCACGAGCAGTACTTC. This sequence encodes CATGRSHEQYF.

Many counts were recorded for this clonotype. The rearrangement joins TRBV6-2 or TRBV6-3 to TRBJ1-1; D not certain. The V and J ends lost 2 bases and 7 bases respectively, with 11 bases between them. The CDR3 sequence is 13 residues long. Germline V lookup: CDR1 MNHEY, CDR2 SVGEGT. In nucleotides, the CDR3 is TGTGCCAGCAGTTACGGTCTAAGCAGTGAAGCTTTCTTT. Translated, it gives CASSYGLSSEAFF.

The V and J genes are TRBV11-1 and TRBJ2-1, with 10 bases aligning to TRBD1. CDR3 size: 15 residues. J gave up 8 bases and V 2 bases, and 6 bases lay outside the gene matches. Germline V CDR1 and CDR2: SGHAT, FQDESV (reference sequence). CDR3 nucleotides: TGTGCCAGCAGCTTATACGGGACAGGGGATGATGAGCAGTTCTTC. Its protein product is CASSLYGTGDDEQFF.

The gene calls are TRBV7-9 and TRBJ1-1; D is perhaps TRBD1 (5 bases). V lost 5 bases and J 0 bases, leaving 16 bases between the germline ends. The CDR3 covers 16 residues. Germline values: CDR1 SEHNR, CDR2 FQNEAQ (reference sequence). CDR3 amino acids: CASSPRTRGMNTEAFF. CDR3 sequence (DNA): TGTGCCAGCAGCCCACGGACACGGGGTATGAACACTGAAGCTTTCTTT.

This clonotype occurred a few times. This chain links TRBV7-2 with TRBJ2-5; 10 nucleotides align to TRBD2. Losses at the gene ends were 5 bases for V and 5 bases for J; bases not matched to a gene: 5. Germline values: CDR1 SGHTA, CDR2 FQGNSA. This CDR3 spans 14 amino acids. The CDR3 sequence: CASSTGLAAETQYF. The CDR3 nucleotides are TGTGCCAGCAGCACCGGACTAGCGGCGGAGACCCAGTACTTC.

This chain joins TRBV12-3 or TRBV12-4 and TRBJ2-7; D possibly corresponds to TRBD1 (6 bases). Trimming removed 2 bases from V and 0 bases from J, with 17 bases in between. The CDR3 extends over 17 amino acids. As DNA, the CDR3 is TGTGCCAGCAGTTTAACCCACGAGGGGGTCAGCTCCTACGAGCAGTACTTC. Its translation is CASSLTHEGVSSYEQYF.

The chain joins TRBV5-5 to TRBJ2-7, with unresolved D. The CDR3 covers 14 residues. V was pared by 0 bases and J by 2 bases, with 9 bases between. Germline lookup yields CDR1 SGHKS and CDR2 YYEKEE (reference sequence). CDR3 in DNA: TGTGCCAGCAGCTTGGGGTGGGGTCCCTACGAGCAGTACGTC. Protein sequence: CASSLGWGPYEQYV.

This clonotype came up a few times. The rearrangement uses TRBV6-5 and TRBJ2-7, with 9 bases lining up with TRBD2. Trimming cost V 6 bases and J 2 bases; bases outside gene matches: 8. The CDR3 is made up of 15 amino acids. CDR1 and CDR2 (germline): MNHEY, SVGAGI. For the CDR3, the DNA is TGTGCCAGCAGCTCGCGAGCGGGGGGTGCCTACGAGCAGTACTTC. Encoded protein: CASSSRAGGAYEQYF.

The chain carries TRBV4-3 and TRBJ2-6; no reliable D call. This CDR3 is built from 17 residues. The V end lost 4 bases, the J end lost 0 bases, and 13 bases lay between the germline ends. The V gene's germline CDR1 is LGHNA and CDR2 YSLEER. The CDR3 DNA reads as TGCGCCAGCAGCCGCGACACGGCGGACTCTGGGGCCAACGTCCTGACTTTC. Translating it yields CASSRDTADSGANVLTF.

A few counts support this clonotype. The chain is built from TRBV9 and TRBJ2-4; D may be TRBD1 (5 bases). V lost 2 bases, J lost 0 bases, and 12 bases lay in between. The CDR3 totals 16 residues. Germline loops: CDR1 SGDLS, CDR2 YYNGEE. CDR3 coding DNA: TGTGCCAGCAGCGTGTCCTCGACAGCAGCCAAAAACATTCAGTACTTC. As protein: CASSVSSTAAKNIQYF.

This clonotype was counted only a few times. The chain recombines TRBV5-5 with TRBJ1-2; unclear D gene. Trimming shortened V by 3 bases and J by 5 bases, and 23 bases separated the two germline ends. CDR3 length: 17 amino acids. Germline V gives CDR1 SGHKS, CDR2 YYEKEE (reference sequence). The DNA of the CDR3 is TGTGCCAGCAGCTCGCCTGGGCAGGAGGAAGCGGTTTATGGCTACACCTTC. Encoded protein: CASSSPGQEEAVYGYTF.

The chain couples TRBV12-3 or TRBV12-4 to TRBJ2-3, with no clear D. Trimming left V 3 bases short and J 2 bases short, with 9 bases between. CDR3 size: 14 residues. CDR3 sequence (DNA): TGTGCCAGCAGTTTCTCCGGGCCCACAGATACGCAGTATTTT. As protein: CASSFSGPTDTQYF.

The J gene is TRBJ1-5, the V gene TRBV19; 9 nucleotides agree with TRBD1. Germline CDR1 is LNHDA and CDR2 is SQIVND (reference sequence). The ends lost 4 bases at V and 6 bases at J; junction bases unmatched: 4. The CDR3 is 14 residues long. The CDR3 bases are TGTGCCAGTAGTACTACAGGGGGCCCTCAGCCCCAGCATTTT. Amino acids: CASSTTGGPQPQHF.

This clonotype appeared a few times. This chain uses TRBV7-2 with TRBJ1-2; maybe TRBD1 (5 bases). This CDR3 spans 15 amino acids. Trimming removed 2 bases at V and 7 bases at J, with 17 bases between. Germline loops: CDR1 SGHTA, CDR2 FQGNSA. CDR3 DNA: TGTGCCAGCAGCTTACAGGCAAACCGGGACGGTGGCTACACCTTC. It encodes CASSLQANRDGGYTF.

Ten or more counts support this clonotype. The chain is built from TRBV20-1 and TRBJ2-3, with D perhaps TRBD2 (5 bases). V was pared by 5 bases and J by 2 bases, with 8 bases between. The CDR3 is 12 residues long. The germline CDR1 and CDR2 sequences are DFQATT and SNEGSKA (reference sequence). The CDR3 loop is CSARGFTDTQYF. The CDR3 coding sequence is TGCAGTGCTCGGGGTTTCACAGATACGCAGTATTTT.

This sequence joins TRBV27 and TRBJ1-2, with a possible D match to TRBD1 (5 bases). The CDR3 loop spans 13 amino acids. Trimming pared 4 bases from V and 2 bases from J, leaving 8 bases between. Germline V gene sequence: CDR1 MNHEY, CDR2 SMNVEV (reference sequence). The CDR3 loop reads CASSYNRNYGYTF. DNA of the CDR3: TGTGCCAGCAGTTATAACAGGAACTATGGCTACACCTTC.

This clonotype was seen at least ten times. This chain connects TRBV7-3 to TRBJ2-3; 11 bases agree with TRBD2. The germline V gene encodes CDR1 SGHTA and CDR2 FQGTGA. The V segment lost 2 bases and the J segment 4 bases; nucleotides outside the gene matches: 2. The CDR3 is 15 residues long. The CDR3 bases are TGTGCCAGCAGCTTACTAGCGGGGGGCGCAGATACGCAGTATTTT. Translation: CASSLLAGGADTQYF.

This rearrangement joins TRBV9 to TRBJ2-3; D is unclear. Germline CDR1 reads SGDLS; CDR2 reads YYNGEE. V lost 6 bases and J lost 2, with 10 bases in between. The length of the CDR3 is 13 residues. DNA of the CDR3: TGTGCCAGCACACGACTGTCCACAGATACGCAGTATTTT. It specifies CASTRLSTDTQYF. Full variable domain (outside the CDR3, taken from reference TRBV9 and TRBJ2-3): DSGVTQTPKHLITATGQRVTLRCSPRSGDLSVYWYQQSLDQGLQFLIQYYNGEERAKGNILERFSAQQFPDLHSELNLSSLELGDSALYFCASTRLSTDTQYFGPGTRLTVL.

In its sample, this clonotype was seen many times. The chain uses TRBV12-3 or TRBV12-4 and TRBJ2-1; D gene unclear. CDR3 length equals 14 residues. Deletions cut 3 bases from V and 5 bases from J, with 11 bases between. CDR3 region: CASSFLALNNEQFF. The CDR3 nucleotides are TGTGCCAGCAGTTTCCTGGCCCTAAACAATGAGCAGTTCTTC.

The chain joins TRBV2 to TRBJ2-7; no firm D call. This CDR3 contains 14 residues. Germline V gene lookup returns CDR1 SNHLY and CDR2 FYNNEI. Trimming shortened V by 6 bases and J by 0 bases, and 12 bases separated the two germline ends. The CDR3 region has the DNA TGTGCCAGCAGCCGATCTCAGAGCTCCTACGAGCAGTACTTC. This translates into CASSRSQSSYEQYF.

Here the CDR3 reads CASTEGGGEPQHF. The DNA of the CDR3 is TGTGCCAGCACCGAGGGGGGCGGGGAGCCCCAGCATTTT. The chain is built from TRBV6-1 and TRBJ1-5, with D perhaps TRBD1 (6 bases). Trimming pared 7 bases from V and 8 bases from J, leaving 15 bases between. The CDR3 is 13 residues long. CDR1 MNHNS and CDR2 SASEGT come from the germline V gene.

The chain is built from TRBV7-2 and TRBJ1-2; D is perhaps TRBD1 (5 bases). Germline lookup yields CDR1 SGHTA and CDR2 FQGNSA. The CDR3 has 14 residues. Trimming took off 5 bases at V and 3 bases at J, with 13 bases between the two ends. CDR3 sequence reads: CASSPEGLDYGYTF. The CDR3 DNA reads TGTGCCAGCAGCCCCGAGGGGTTGGACTATGGCTACACCTTC. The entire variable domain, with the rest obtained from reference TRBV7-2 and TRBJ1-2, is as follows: GAGVSQSPSNKVTEKGKDVELRCDPISGHTALYWYRQSLGQGLEFLIYFQGNSAPDKSGLPSDRFSAERTGGSVSTLTIQRTQQEDSAVYLCASSPEGLDYGYTFGSGTRLTVV.

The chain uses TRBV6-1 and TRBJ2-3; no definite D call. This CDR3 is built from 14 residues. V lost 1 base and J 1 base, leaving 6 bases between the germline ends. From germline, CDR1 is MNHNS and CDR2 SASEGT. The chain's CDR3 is CASSEGPGTDTQYF. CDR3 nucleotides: TGTGCCAGCAGTGAAGGTCCGGGCACAGATACGCAGTATTTT.

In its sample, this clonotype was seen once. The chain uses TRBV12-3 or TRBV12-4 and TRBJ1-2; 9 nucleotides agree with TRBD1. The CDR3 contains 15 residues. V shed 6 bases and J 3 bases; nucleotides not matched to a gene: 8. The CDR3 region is CASSSNRDRDYGYTF. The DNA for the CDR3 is TGTGCCAGCAGCTCTAACCGGGACAGGGACTATGGCTACACCTTC.

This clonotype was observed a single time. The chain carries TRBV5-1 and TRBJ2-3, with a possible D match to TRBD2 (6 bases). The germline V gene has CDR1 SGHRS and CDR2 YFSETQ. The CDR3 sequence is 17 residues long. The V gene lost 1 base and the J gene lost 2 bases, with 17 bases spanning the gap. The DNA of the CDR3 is TGCGCCAGCAGCTTGTGGGGCGGGGTCTATGACACAGATACGCAGTATTTT. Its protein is CASSLWGGVYDTDTQYF. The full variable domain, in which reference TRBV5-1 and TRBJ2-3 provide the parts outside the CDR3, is KAGVTQTPRYLIKTRGQQVTLSCSPISGHRSVSWYQQTPGQGLQFLFEYFSETQRNKGNFPGRFSGRQFSNSRSEMNVSTLELGDSALYLCASSLWGGVYDTDTQYFGPGTRLTVL.

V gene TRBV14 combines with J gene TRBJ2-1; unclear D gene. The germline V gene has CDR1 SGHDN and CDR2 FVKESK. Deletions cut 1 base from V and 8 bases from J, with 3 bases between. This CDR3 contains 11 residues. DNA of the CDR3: TGTGCCAGCAGCCAAGTTTATGAGCAGTTCTTC. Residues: CASSQVYEQFF.

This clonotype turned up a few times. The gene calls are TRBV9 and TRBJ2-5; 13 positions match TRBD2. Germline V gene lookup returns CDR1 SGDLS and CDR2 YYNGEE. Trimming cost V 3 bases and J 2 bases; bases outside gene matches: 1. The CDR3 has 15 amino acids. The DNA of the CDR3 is TGTGCCAGCAGCGGGACTAGCGGGGGACAAGAGACCCAGTACTTC. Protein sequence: CASSGTSGGQETQYF.